The 6 T cell receptor beta chains below all came from one sample that was sequenced in a study of OX40 agonist ivuxolimab in advanced cancers. The repertoire was sequenced with immunoSEQ multiplex PCR; TCRdb's copy has only in-frame clones and lacks some. The sample records 15,000 to 25,000 clones, approximately 82% being singletons. Sequenced material: CD4+ or CD8+ T cells sorted from blood, taken in a trial of the OX40 agonist ivuxolimab. The receptors shown here come from an adult with an advanced solid tumor such as melanoma, head and neck, liver or kidney cancer.

The gene calls are TRBV5-6 and TRBJ1-2; the D gene is possibly TRBD1 (5 bases). In germline, CDR1 is SGHDT, CDR2 YYEEEE. Trimming removed 2 bases from V and 8 bases from J, with 13 bases in between. The CDR3 extends over 13 amino acids. The CDR3 DNA is TGTGCCAGCAGCTTATCAAACGGGGCCGGCTACACCTTC. Its translation: CASSLSNGAGYTF.

About this clone: A junction end diverges from the germline sequence, so it may reflect a read error. Other DNA variants within this sample encode the same CDR3. The V call is TRBV15, the J call TRBJ1-2; D gene uncertain. CDR3 length equals 15 residues. Germline V gene lookup returns CDR1 LNHNV and CDR2 YYDKDF (reference sequence). The DNA of the CDR3 is TGCGCCACCAGCAGTGTTATCAAAGAACCCTATGGCTACACCTTC. This sequence encodes CATSSVIKEPYGYTF.

This rearrangement joins TRBV5-4 to TRBJ1-1; TRBD1 is a possible D gene (5 bases). The V gene lost 6 bases and the J gene lost 10 bases, with 13 bases spanning the gap. In germline, CDR1 is SGHNT, CDR2 YYREEE (reference sequence). CDR3 length: 11 residues. CDR3 loop: CASKSGKRAFF. The CDR3 bases are TGTGCCAGCAAATCAGGGAAGCGAGCTTTCTTT.

This rearrangement joins TRBV27 to TRBJ2-1, with 15 bases aligning to TRBD2. There are 18 residues in the CDR3. The junction had 4 bases not matched to a gene; V was cut back by 4 bases and J by 0 bases. Germline loops: CDR1 MNHEY, CDR2 SMNVEV (reference sequence). The CDR3 is CASSWTSGRDDSYNEQFF. The CDR3 nucleotides are TGTGCCAGCAGTTGGACTAGCGGGAGGGATGACTCCTACAATGAGCAGTTCTTC.

This clone is a singleton in its sample. The chain combines TRBV7-8 with TRBJ1-5; D ambiguous. CDR1 and CDR2 from the germline V gene are SGHVS and FQNEAQ. The CDR3 sequence is 16 residues long. V dropped 1 base and J dropped 0 bases, with 10 bases sitting between them. CDR3 sequence reads: CASSLEGRYSNQPQHF. The CDR3 region has the DNA TGTGCCAGCAGCTTAGAAGGACGGTATAGCAATCAGCCCCAGCATTTT.

V gene TRBV4-1 combines with J gene TRBJ2-3, with 11 bases matching TRBD2. This CDR3 has 16 amino acids. Trimming removed 4 bases from V and 2 bases from J; junction bases left unmatched: 5. The germline V gene encodes CDR1 MGHRA and CDR2 YSYEKL. The CDR3 sequence is CASSPGTSGYTDTQYF. The DNA of the CDR3 is TGCGCCAGCAGCCCCGGGACTAGCGGTTACACAGATACGCAGTATTTT.